The clone carrying this T cell receptor (beta chain) was seen only a few times. These data originate in a study of shared clonotypes between healthy human individuals. CDR1 and CDR2 (germline): SNHLY, FYNNEI. V was pared by 5 bases and J by 1 base, with 3 bases of the junction left unmatched. The CDR3 sequence is 15 residues long. The material for each subset, its genomic DNA, was split evenly across several immunoSEQ plates. In the authors' workflow: Junction-only sequences produced by ImmunoSEQ had no quality scores, so filtering differed. The method was immunoSEQ multiplex PCR; TCRdb's version includes in-frame clones alone and lacks a portion of them. V, J and clone size were drawn from that table, and D and trimming were deduced from the DNA. The top ten clones hold 0.37% of a sample with about 2.5 million clones, around 92% of them seen once. Naive CD4+ cells were CD45RA-selected; the remaining cells were memory.

V is TRBV2 and J is TRBJ2-1; 9 nucleotides agree with TRBD2. Sequences were obtained from naive CD4+ T cells from PBMCs. Described subset: CD45RA+ positively selected. The receptor was isolated from a man aged 18 to 35 in good health. Some clones in this sample may be carry-over from other donors' samples. CDR3 amino acids: CASSHLAGSYNEQFF. The CDR3 nucleotides are TGTGCCAGCAGTCACCTAGCGGGATCCTACAATGAGCAGTTCTTC.